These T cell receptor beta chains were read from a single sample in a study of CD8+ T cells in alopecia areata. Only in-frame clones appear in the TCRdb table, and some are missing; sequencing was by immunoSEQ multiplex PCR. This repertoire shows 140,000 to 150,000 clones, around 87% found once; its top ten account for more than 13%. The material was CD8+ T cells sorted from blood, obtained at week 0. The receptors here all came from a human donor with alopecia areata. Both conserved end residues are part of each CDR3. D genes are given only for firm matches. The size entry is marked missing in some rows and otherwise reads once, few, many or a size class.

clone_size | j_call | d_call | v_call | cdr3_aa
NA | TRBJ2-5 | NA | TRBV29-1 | CSAEEAAETQYF
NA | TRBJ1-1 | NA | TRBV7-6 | CASSPNEGLNTEAFF
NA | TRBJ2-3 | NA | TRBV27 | CASSLRARGADTQYF
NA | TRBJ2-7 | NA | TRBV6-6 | CASSHGGEQYF
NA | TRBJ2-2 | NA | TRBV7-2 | CASSLGGGPLFF
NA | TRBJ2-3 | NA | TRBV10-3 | CAIRPEEGSSTDTQYF
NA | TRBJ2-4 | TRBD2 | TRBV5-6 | CASSAPGLAALPAKNIQYF
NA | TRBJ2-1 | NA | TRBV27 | CASSWAGNGEQFF
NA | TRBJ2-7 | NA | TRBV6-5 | CASSSLQPYEQYF
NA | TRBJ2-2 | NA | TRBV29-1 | CSTGPQTGELFF
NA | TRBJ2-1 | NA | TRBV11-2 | CASSLGGFSYNEQFF
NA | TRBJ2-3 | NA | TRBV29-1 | CSVVTDTQYF
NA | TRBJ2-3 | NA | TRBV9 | CASTSSLRTDTQYF
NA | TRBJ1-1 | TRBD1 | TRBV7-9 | CASSQQGQGMNTEAFF
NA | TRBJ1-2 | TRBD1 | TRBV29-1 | CSVEGDRDHYGYTF
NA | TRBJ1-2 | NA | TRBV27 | CASSFTGADYGYTF
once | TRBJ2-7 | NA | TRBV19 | CASSIESLSDEQYF
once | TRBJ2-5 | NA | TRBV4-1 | CASSQVLGEETQYF
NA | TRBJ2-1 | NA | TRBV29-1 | CSVVSLQIYNEQFF
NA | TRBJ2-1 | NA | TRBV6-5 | CASSSLGNYNEQFF
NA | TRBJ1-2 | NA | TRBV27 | CASSLTPSGPGNYGYTF
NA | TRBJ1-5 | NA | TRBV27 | CASSLSTVGQPQHF
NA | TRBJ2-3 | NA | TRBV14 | CASSPGLTDTQYF
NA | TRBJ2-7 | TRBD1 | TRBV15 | CATSGGQRVYEQYF
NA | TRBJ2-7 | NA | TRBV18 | CASSPSRDEQYF
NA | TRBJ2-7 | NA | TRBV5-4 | CASSLDGIPVSYEQYF
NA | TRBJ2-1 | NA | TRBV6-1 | CASSDFFLYEQFF
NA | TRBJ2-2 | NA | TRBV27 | CASRQGSFTGELFF
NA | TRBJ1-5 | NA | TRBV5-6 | CASSLIGATFEPQHF
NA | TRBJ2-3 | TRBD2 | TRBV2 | CASSDRTSGGPGTDTQYF
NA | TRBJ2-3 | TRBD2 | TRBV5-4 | CASSERGRSTDTQYF
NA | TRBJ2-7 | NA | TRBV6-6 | CASSPSYEQYF
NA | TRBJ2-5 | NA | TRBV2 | CASSEEGSGQETQYF
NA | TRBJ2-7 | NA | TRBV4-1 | CASSQAETYEQYF
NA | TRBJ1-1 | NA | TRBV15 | CATRYGPEEAFF
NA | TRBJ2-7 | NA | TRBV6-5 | CASAPWSGIYEQYF
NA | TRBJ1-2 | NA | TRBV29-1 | CSVEDSSYGYTF
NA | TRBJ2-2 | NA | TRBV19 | CASSIGTYGELFF
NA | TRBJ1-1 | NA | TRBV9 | CASSSRGGEAEAFF
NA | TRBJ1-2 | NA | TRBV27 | CASSFSGPTYYGYTF
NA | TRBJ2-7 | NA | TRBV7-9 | CASSSIDGYEQYF
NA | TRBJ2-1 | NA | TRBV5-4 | CASSPGASPPHNEQFF
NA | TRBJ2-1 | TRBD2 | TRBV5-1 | CASSFNPSRGLAGNEQFF
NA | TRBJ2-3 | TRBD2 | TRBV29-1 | CSVEVAGLYTDTQYF
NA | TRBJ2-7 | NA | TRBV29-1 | CSVDKGGNEEQYF
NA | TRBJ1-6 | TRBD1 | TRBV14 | CASSLFGTGDSYNSPLHF
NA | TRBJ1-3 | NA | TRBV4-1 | CAWSPDSGNTIYF
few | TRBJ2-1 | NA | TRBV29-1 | CSVEDSRAGSSEQFF
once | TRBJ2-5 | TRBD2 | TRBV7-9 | CATPTRTSGSPFQETQYF
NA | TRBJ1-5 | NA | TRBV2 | CASNRDNQPQHF
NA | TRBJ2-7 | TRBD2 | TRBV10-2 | CASGGAYEQYF
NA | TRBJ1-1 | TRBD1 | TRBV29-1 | CSGSEGTGVTEAFF